The rows below give T cell receptor beta chains drawn from one sample of a study of CD8+ T cells in alopecia areata. Sequenced by immunoSEQ multiplex PCR; TCRdb stores in-frame clones only, minus some. Of around 190,000 clones detected, around 66% appear once; the ten largest clones hold about 4.2%. Sequencing used CD4+ T cells sorted from blood, obtained at week 4, from a patient treated with tofacitinib. The receptor set was obtained from a human donor with alopecia areata. Both conserved end residues are trimmed from each CDR3. The order of the fields is J gene, V gene, CDR3 protein.

>TRBJ2-3|TRBV2
ASRERGDTQY
>TRBJ1-5|TRBV27
ASSLSGTGVQPQH
>TRBJ2-4|TRBV5-6
ASSRQSKNIQY
>TRBJ2-5|TRBV20-1
SARDQETQY
>TRBJ2-3|TRBV5-4
ASSLRLAVTTDTQY
>TRBJ2-5|TRBV29-1
SVEEGLTQY
>TRBJ2-5|TRBV29-1
SASRQGVATQY
>TRBJ2-1|TRBV5-1
ASSSVGGGENYNEQF
>TRBJ2-5|TRBV4-1
ASSQGLAGGETQY
>TRBJ1-1|TRBV5-4
ASSRTVAENTEAF
>TRBJ1-2|TRBV2
ASSRDRGLWGYT
>TRBJ2-1|TRBV5-1
ASSLEVSYNEQF
>TRBJ2-2|TRBV7-8
ASSLDPGGGITGELF
>TRBJ2-1|TRBV4-1
ASSTRAGGHNEQF
>TRBJ2-5|TRBV15
ATSRPDRGRIETQY
>TRBJ2-7|TRBV30
AWSVRSTGGSYEQY
>TRBJ1-2|TRBV5-4
ASSWTGSYGYT
>TRBJ2-7|TRBV5-1
ASSSQGLTYEQY
>TRBJ1-4|TRBV30
AWSGSDSEKLF
>TRBJ2-1|TRBV7-9
ASSLGDTYNEQF
>TRBJ2-5|TRBV14
ASSQSQTQY
>TRBJ2-2|TRBV7-2
ASTRASTGYGELF
>TRBJ2-7|TRBV2
ASSQESYEQY
>TRBJ2-5|TRBV4-1
ASSQDRGTVQETQY
>TRBJ2-5|TRBV29-1
SGGAGPQETQY
>TRBJ2-5|TRBV9
ASSPILAGFGTQY
>TRBJ2-1|TRBV6-6
ASQMGRGYNEQF
>TRBJ2-3|TRBV5-1
ASRATDTQY
>TRBJ2-4|TRBV30
AWSVGGAPNIQY
>TRBJ2-2|TRBV29-1
SVGGGRNTGELF
>TRBJ2-3|TRBV29-1
SVVGVVGDTQY
>TRBJ2-7|TRBV4-1
ASSPVAGVHEQY
>TRBJ1-6|TRBV4-1
ASSQQRTEPLH
>TRBJ1-5|TRBV19
ASSLVWDRRNQPQH
>TRBJ1-5|TRBV27
ASSPSGTPWAQH
>TRBJ1-2|TRBV6-6
ASSFVQGGGYT
>TRBJ1-5|TRBV4-3
ASSQDTGKRGQPQH
>TRBJ1-6|TRBV28
ASRGQGSSYNSPLH
>TRBJ2-1|TRBV30
AWSVLLGNEQF
>TRBJ2-2|TRBV30
AWSIGLAGTGELF
>TRBJ2-5|TRBV7-2
ASSLAAPSMDQY
>TRBJ2-7|TRBV5-4
ASSYQSSYEQY
>TRBJ1-3|TRBV25-1
ASSATTGSGNTIY
>TRBJ1-4|TRBV9
ASSGSSRDSEKLF
>TRBJ2-1|TRBV25-1
ASSASLATEQF
>TRBJ2-1|TRBV29-1
SVLADSYNEQF
>TRBJ2-1|TRBV4-1
ASSQGLAGLNEQF
>TRBJ1-5|TRBV19
ASTGGEYQPQH
>TRBJ1-2|TRBV30
AWSVTATGDGYT
>TRBJ1-1|TRBV29-1
SVGLMAQSEAF